The subject of this entry is one T cell receptor (beta chain). Antigen unknown. The source of the sample is a study of T cell repertoires in cytomegalovirus infection. The length of the CDR3 is 15 residues. Germline V gene data show CDR1 as SQVTM and CDR2 as ANQGSEA. The ends were cut back, 1 base at V and 0 bases at J, with 10 bases in the middle. TCRdb reprocessed the reads via MiXCR and lists one record per CDR3 protein. The sample shows 650,000 to 900,000 distinct CDR3 sequences, over 25% of them seen only once. This chain uses TRBV29-1 with TRBJ2-1; D uncertain. The sample here was cultured CD8+ T cells from PBMCs, taken from culture after CMV antigen stimulation. The receptor was isolated from a human donor in good health (CMV status not recorded). Some clones in this sample may be carry-over from other donors' samples. CDR3 nucleotide sequence: TGCAGCGTTGAAGGGGCCGTCAGCTCCTACAATGAGCAGTTCTTC. This translates into CSVEGAVSSYNEQFF.